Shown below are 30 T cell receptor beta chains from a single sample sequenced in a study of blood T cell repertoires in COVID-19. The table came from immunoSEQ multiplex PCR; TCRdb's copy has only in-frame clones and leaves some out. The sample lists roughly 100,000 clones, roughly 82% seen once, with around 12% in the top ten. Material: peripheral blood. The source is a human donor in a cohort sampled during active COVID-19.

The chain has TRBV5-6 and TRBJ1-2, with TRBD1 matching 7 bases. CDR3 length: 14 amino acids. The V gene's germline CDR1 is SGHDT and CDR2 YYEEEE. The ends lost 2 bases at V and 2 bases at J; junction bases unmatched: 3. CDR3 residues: CASSFGTANYGYTF. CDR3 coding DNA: TGTGCCAGCAGCTTTGGGACAGCAAACTATGGCTACACCTTC.

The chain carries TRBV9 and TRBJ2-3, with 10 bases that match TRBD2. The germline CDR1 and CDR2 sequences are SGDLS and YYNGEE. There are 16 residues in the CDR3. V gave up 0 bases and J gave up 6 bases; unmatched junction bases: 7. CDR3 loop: CASSVVLAGPLDTQYF. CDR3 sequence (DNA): TGTGCCAGCAGCGTAGTACTAGCGGGGCCGTTGGATACGCAGTATTTT.

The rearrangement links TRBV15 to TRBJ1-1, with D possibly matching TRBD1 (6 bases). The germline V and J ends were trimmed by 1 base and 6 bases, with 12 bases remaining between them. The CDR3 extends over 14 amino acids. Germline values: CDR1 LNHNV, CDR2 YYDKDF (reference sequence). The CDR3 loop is CATSRGGGAAEAFF. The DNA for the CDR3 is TGTGCCACCAGCAGAGGTGGGGGGGCGGCTGAAGCTTTCTTT. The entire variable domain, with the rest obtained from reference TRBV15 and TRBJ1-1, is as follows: DAMVIQNPRYQVTQFGKPVTLSCSQTLNHNVMYWYQQKSSQAPKLLFHYYDKDFNNEADTPDNFQSRRPNTSFCFLDIRSPGLGDTAMYLCATSRGGGAAEAFFGQGTRLTVV.

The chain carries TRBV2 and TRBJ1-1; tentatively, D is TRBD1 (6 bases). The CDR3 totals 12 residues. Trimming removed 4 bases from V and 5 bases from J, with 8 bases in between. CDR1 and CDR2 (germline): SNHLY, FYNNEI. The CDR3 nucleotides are TGTGCCAGCAGTGTAAGGGGGACTGAAGCTTTCTTT. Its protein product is CASSVRGTEAFF.

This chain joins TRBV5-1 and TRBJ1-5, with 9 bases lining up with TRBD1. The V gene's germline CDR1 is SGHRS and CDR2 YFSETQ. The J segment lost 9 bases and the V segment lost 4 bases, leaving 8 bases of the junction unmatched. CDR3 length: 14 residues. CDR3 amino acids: CASSLGDRERPQHF. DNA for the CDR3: TGCGCCAGCAGCCTAGGGGACAGGGAACGGCCCCAGCATTTT.

CDR3 amino acids: CASSELTQGFFSGYTF. In DNA, the CDR3 is TGTGCCAGCAGTGAATTAACACAGGGTTTTTTCTCTGGCTACACCTTC. This chain connects TRBV25-1 to TRBJ1-2, with D perhaps matching TRBD1 (6 bases). The CDR3 is made up of 16 amino acids. Trimming removed 1 base from V and 7 bases from J, with 19 bases in between. From germline, CDR1 is MGHDK and CDR2 SYGVNS.

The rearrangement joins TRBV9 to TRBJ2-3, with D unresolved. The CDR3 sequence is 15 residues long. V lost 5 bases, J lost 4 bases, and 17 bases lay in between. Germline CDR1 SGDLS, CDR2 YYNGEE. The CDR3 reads CASSAYKVGADTQYF. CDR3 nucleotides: TGTGCCAGCAGTGCCTATAAAGTGGGCGCAGATACGCAGTATTTT. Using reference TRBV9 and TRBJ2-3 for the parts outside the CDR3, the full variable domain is DSGVTQTPKHLITATGQRVTLRCSPRSGDLSVYWYQQSLDQGLQFLIQYYNGEERAKGNILERFSAQQFPDLHSELNLSSLELGDSALYFCASSAYKVGADTQYFGPGTRLTVL.

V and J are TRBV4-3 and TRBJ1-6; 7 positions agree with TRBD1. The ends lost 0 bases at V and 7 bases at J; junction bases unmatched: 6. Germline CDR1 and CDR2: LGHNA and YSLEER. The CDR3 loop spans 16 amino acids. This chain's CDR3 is CASSQDSTRGNSPLHF. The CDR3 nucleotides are TGCGCCAGCAGCCAAGATTCGACCAGGGGGAATTCACCCCTCCACTTT.

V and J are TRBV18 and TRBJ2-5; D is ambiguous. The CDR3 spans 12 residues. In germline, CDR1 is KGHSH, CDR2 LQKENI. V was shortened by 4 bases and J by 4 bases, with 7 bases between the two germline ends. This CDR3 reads CASSQYRETQYF. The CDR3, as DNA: TGTGCCAGCTCACAATATAGAGAGACCCAGTACTTC.

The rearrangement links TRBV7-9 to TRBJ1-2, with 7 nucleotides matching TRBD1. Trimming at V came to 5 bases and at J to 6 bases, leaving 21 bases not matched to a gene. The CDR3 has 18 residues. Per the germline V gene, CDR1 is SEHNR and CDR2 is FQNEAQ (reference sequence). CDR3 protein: CASSPLQGMVDGGHGYTF. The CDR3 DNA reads TGTGCCAGCAGCCCACTACAGGGGATGGTGGATGGGGGCCATGGCTACACCTTC.

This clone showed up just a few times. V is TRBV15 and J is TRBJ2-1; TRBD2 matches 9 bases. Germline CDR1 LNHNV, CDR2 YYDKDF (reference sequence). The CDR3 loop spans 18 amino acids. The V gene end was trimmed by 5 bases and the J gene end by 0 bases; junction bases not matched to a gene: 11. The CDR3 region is CATSPGGRGGPSYNEQFF. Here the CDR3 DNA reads TGTGCCACCAGCCCTGGGGGGCGGGGGGGCCCCTCCTACAATGAGCAGTTCTTC.

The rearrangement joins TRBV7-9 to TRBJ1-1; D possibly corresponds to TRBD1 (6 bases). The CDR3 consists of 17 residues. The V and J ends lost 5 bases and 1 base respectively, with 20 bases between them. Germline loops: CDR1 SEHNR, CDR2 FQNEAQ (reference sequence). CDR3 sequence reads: CASSHMGGDIPNTEAFF. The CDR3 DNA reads TGTGCCAGCAGCCACATGGGGGGGGACATCCCGAACACTGAAGCTTTCTTT.

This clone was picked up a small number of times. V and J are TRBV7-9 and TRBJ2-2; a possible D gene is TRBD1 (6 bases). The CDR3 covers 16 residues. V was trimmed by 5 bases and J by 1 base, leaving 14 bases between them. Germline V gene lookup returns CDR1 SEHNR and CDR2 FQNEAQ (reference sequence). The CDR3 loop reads CASSTPGAMNTGELFF. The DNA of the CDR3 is TGTGCCAGCAGCACGCCAGGGGCAATGAACACCGGGGAGCTGTTTTTT.

As DNA, the CDR3 is TGTGCCAGCTCACCTAAGGGGGAAGAGCAGTACTTC. This gives the protein CASSPKGEEQYF. J is TRBJ2-7 and V is TRBV18; weak D call: TRBD1 (6 bases). Trimming cost V 3 bases and J 7 bases, with 10 bases left between them. The germline V gene encodes CDR1 KGHSH and CDR2 LQKENI. The CDR3 is 12 residues long. Full variable domain (missing parts from reference TRBV18 and TRBJ2-7): NAGVMQNPRHLVRRRGQEARLRCSPMKGHSHVYWYRQLPEEGLKFMVYLQKENIIDESGMPKERFSAEFPKEGPSILRIQQVVRGDSAAYFCASSPKGEEQYFGPGTRLTVT.

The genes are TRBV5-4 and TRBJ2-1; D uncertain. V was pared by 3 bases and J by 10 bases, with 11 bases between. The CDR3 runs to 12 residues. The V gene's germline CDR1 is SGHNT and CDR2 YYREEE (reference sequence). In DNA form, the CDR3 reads TGTGCCAGCAGCTCCTACTACGAGGAGCAGTTCTTC. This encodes CASSSYYEEQFF.

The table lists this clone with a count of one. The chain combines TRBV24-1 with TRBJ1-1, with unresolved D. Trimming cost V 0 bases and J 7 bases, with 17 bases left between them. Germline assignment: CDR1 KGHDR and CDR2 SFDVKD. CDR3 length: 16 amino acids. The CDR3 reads CATSDLRKHSSVEAFF. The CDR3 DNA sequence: TGTGCCACCAGTGATTTGAGGAAACATTCCAGCGTTGAAGCTTTCTTT.

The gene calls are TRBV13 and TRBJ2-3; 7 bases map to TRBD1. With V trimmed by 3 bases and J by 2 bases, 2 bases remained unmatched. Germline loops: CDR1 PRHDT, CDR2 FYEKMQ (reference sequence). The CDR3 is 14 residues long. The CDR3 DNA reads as TGTGCCAGCAGCTTTGGGACAGCCACAGATACGCAGTATTTT. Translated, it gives CASSFGTATDTQYF.

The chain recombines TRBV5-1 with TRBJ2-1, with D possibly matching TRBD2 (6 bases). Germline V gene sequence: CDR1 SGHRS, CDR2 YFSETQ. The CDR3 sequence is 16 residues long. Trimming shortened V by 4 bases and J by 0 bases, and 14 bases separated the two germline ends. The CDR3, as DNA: TGCGCCAGCAGCGGAACACTAGCCCGCTCCTACAATGAGCAGTTCTTC. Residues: CASSGTLARSYNEQFF.

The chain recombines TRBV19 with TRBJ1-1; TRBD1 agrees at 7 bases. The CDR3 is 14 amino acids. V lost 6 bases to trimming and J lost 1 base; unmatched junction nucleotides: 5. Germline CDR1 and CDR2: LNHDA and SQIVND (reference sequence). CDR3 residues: CASRVTGANTEAFF. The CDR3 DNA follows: TGTGCCAGTAGGGTAACAGGGGCGAACACTGAAGCTTTCTTT.

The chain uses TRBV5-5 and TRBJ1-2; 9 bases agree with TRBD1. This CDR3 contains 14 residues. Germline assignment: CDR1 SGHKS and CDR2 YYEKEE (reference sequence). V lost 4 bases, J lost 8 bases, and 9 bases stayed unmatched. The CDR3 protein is CASSTTGQGSGYTF. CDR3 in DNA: TGTGCCAGCAGCACAACTGGACAGGGGAGCGGCTACACCTTC.

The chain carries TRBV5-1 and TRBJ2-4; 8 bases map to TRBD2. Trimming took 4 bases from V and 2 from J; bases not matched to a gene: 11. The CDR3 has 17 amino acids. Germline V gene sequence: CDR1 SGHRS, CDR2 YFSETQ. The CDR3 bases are TGCGCCAGCAGCAATAACGGGGGGGCCGGGTCCAAAAACATTCAGTACTTC. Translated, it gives CASSNNGGAGSKNIQYF.

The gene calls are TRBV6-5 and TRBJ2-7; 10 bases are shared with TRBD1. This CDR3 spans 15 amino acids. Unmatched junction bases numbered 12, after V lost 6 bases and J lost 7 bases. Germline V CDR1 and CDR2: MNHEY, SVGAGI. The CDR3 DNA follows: TGTGCCAGCAGAAGACCGGGACAGGGGCTGGGGGAGCAGTACTTC. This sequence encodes CASRRPGQGLGEQYF.

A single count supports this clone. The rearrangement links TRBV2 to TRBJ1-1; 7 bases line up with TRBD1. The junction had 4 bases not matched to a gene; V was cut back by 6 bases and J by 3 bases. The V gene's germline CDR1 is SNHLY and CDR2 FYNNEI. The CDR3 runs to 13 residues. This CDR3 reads CASRGDRDTEAFF. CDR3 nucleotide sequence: TGTGCCAGCAGAGGCGACAGGGACACTGAAGCTTTCTTT.

CDR3: CASSFLHRAGGYTF. The CDR3 DNA follows: TGTGCCAGCAGTTTTCTCCACAGGGCCGGGGGCTACACCTTC. The V gene is TRBV27, the J gene TRBJ1-2, with a weak D call TRBD1 (6 bases). In germline, CDR1 is MNHEY, CDR2 SMNVEV (reference sequence). V gave up 3 bases and J gave up 8 bases, with 16 bases separating them. This CDR3 is built from 14 residues.

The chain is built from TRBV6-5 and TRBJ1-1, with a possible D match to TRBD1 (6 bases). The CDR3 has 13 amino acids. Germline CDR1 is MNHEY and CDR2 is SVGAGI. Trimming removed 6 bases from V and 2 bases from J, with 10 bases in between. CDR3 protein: CASRKQGNTEAFF. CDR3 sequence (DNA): TGTGCCAGCAGAAAACAGGGTAACACTGAAGCTTTCTTT.

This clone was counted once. The CDR3 DNA is TGTGCCAGCAGCTTAGATAGCCTGGTCGTATCTAATGAAAAACTGTTTTTT. It codes for CASSLDSLVVSNEKLFF. This chain joins TRBV11-2 and TRBJ1-4, with unresolved D. The V end lost 0 bases, the J end lost 3 bases, and 14 bases lay between the germline ends. Germline CDR1 is SGHAT and CDR2 is FQNNGV. The CDR3 is 17 amino acids.

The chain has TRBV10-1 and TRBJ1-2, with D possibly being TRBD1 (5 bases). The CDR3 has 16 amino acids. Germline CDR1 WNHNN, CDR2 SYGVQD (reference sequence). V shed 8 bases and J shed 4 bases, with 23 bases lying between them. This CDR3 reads CASLPETGVFSYGYTF. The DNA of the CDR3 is TGCGCCAGCCTCCCGGAGACGGGGGTTTTTTCCTATGGCTACACCTTC.

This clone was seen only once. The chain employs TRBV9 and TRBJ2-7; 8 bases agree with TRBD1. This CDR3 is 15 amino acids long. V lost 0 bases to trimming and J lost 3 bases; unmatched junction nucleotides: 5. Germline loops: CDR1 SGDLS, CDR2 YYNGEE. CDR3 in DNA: TGTGCCAGCAGCGTAGTCGGGACAGGCGTCTACGAGCAGTACTTC. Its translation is CASSVVGTGVYEQYF. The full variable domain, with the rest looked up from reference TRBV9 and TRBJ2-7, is DSGVTQTPKHLITATGQRVTLRCSPRSGDLSVYWYQQSLDQGLQFLIQYYNGEERAKGNILERFSAQQFPDLHSELNLSSLELGDSALYFCASSVVGTGVYEQYFGPGTRLTVT.

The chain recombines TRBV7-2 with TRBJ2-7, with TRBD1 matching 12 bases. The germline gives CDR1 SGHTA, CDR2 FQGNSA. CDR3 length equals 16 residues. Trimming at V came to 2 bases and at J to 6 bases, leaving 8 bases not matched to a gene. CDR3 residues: CASSLPLGTGGLEQYF. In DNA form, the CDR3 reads TGTGCCAGCAGCTTACCCCTCGGGACAGGGGGCCTCGAGCAGTACTTC.

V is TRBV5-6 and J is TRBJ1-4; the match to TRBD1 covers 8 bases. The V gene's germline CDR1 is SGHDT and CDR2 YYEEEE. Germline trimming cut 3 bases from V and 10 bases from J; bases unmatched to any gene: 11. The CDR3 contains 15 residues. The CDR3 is CASSSPGTGFGKLFF. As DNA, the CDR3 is TGTGCCAGCAGCTCCCCCGGGACAGGTTTCGGAAAACTGTTTTTT.